This T cell receptor (beta chain) was documented in a study of blood T cell repertoires in COVID-19. Only in-frame clones appear in the TCRdb table, and some are missing; sequencing was by immunoSEQ multiplex PCR. The data hold about 480,000 clones, with about nine tenths observed a single time. Germline values: CDR1 DFQATT, CDR2 SNEGSKA (reference sequence). V lost 3 bases, J lost 4 bases, and 18 bases lay in between. The CDR3 covers 15 residues. This clonotype originated in a woman between 50 and 59 years old with COVID-19, enrolled during active disease. What was sequenced was peripheral blood. This chain uses TRBV20-1 with TRBJ2-5; tentatively, D is TRBD1 (5 bases). CDR3 amino acids: CSASKVADQGETQYF. The CDR3, as DNA: TGCAGTGCTAGTAAGGTTGCGGATCAGGGAGAGACCCAGTACTTC.